This TCR beta chain derives from a study of cytomegalovirus exposure and HLA in healthy donors (dated by TCRdb to about 2017). In terms of the full investigation: According to an earlier analysis of a few hundred of the donors, about 180 million T cells yielded some 110 million unique TCR beta sequences and roughly 280 Gb of sequence data. An early release that covered roughly 600 HLA-typed donors contained approximately 290 gigabases of sequencing data and about 93 million unique TCR sequences. Of the approximately 400 genotyped donors, 70% to 90% were placed in the genetic ancestry cluster associated with self-reported Caucasian donors. The aim of the study was to test whether cataloging public T cell receptors could identify signatures of past pathogen exposure. The study profiled the T cell repertoires of 500 to 800 subjects by immunosequencing and related them to cytomegalovirus serostatus. Besides the first cohort of roughly 700 subjects, a separate validation cohort made up of over 95 different subjects was used. High-throughput TCR immunosequencing, statistical association of individual TCRs with disease status, and machine learning were combined to predict cytomegalovirus infection status. A later analysis re-analyzed previously published TCR beta repertoires from 600 to 850 donors and added high-resolution HLA genotyping to study TCR occurrence patterns. In the later analysis, no new phenotypic data were used to find candidate immune exposures; instead, reliance was placed on TCR beta sequences and their occurrence across donors. An earlier analysis of approximately 640 of the donors applied high-throughput TCR beta sequencing to assess whether each TCR beta V gene segment acted as functional or pseudogenic. Donor age, sex, ethnicity and CMV serostatus were compiled together with the repertoire data. Genome-wide SNP genotypes for about 55% of the roughly 670 donors were used in a later genetic analysis, which treated that subset as a discovery cohort. All discovery cohort repertoires had been generated on a single sequencing platform. Both class I and class II loci were covered by HLA typing, at four-digit resolution. The number of donors typed differed by locus, with about 629-630 for A, B, C, DRB1 and DQB1, roughly 520 for DQA1, approximately 570 for DPA1, and approximately 470 for DPB1. Roughly 5 DR-DQ haplotypes were handled as single units for association and clustering, since linkage in the cohort was strong. Across some 400 genotyped donors of the cohort, an average of roughly 230,000 unique TCR beta nucleotide sequences per donor were sequenced, and roughly 18% of those sequences were non-productive. Beyond this particular receptor, the publication reports: Broadly in line with IMGT annotations, most TCR beta V segments showed up in productive rearrangements about 87% or about 30% of the time in an earlier analysis of several hundred of the donors. Compared with the approximately 600-donor mean, donors in an Asian-associated ancestry cluster had fewer N-insertions in productive TCRs, according to a later genetic analysis. Specific HLA alleles were associated with some 15,000 TCR beta sequences at a false discovery rate of 0.05 in a later analysis. Some IMGT-functional V segments, including TRBV6-2 and TRBV6-3, could not be told apart with the 87-base-pair reads, so those segments were excluded. A later analysis found that TCR association rates varied across HLA loci, with DRB1 alleles showing the most associated TCRs and HLA-C alleles the fewest. A later analysis found that most CMV-associated TCR beta chains appeared HLA-restricted, with HLA associations seemingly driven largely by CMV exposure. The classifier was reported to diagnose cytomegalovirus status with high specificity and sensitivity in both the original cohort and the validation cohort. A further reported finding was that TCR beta sequences accurately predicted the HLA-A and HLA-B alleles for most subjects in the first cohort. Roughly uniform sequencing depth across donors was assumed in presence/absence analyses, although this assumption may not hold. Most TCR sequences were observed very rarely across donors, whereas some public TCRs were present in many individuals. According to the authors, the approach could potentially be generalized to other disease states and immunological phenotypes. The only immune exposure information available for the cohort was CMV serostatus. Correlated functional status among segregating V segments might reflect linkage disequilibrium, but an unknown experimental factor could not be ruled out. The earlier analysis of approximately 590 of the donors excluded some 15 rarely observed V segments, including chromosome 9 orphons, because counts were too low. The cohort was sequenced for TCR beta chains only, and without alpha or paired-chain data the features that could be detected were limited. In a later analysis, HLA-associated TCR beta chains showed more clonal expansion and lower generation probabilities than non-associated chains that were equally common. A total of 150 or so TCR beta chains were listed by the study as associated with cytomegalovirus. Because some donors lacked HLA typing at each locus, the association tests relied only on the typed subset. A few of the identified cytomegalovirus-associated TCR beta chains were confirmed in vitro to be specific for cytomegalovirus antigens. A later genetic analysis associated a missense DCLRE1C variant with V-gene and J-gene trimming of TCR beta chains, and an independent cohort replicated the association. Assigning TCR associations to individual alleles was difficult when HLA alleles, especially DR and DQ, strongly co-occurred. A cluster of highly shared sequence variants was judged likely to represent a technical artifact of the sequencing pipeline. Several of the top co-occurrence clusters appeared to be linked to parvovirus B19, influenza, CMV and Epstein-Barr virus, according to a later analysis.

Library prep was done by the immunoSEQ multiplex PCR assay. For the multiplex PCR, a mixture combining 60 forward primers for TCR Vbeta segments and 13 reverse primers for TCR Jbeta segments was used. A multiplex PCR assay on genomic DNA amplified the CDR3 region of rearranged TCR beta genes. The Illumina HiSeq System was used to sequence the amplified TCR beta libraries as 87-base-pair reads. Under the source paper's analysis protocol: A later analysis counted about 80 million unique TCR beta chains across the 640 or so repertoires, and 10 million to 11 million of these chains were shared by at least two donors. Raw reads were error-corrected and collapsed into unique sequences with a nearest-neighbor algorithm that merged closely related sequences to remove PCR and sequencing errors. To assign V, D and J gene segments, CDR3 sequences were aligned to IMGT reference sequences. For a sequence to be retained, a match of at least six nucleotides was required to both a V gene segment and a J gene segment. A rearrangement counted as productive if the CDR3 had no stop codons and remained in frame with V and J, and every other rearrangement counted as non-productive. CDR3 was defined according to IMGT convention as the region running from the second conserved V-encoded cysteine to the conserved J-encoded phenylalanine. In an earlier analysis of approximately 590 of the donors, sequences lacking an unambiguous match to a single V gene segment were excluded. In an earlier analysis of roughly 500 of the donors, V segments were called functional above 56.7% productive rearrangements and were called segregating when the between-donor standard deviation exceeded 5%. A statistical classification framework was developed to diagnose cytomegalovirus status using the catalog of TCR beta chain sequences. A later analysis assigned V and J genes by comparing TCR nucleotide sequences with IMGT/GENE-DB human TR gene sequences. A later analysis assigned CDR3 sequences and most-parsimonious VDJ recombination scenarios with the TCRdist pipeline. In a later analysis, every TCR beta chain was defined by the combination of its CDR3 amino acid sequence and its V-gene family, and reads without a unique V-gene family were dropped. A later analysis removed several hundred highly shared, low-generation-probability nucleotide sequences to deal with suspected cross-contamination and a sequencing artifact. A later analysis calculated a clonal expansion index for each public chain from normalized within-repertoire ranks of inferred template counts. A later analysis computed generation probabilities with a VDJ recombination model fitted to out-of-frame rearrangements, and checked the results against IGoR. Hypergeometric tests were used in a later analysis to score TCR-TCR, TCR-HLA and TCR-CMV co-occurrence, with a repertoire-size bias correction applied to the TCR pairs. In a later analysis, false discovery rates were estimated by permuting HLA or CMV assignments 20 times. In a later analysis, co-occurring TCRs were grouped with DBSCAN, and TCRdist sequence similarity was added when clustering was performed within HLA-allele-positive subsets. For co-occurrence clustering, repertoires with fewer than 30,000 or more than 120,000 public chains were excluded, along with about five repertoires with anomalous nucleotide sharing. TCRdb carries this immuneACCESS record with in-frame sequences only. Its versions omit some clonotypes, under half of them owing to an unresolved V gene in the studies checked, with the rest unexplained. The V and J calls and the clone size are those of that table, but D and trimming were determined from the DNA. Recorded for this sample are fewer than 85,000 clones; around 84% of them occurred a single time. Approximately 17% of the sample belongs to the ten largest clones.

Details on this clone: The antigen this receptor binds is unknown. No much larger clone is present one base from it, and per-base qualities are unavailable.

For this chain, trimming is 8 bases at the V end and 5 bases at the J end, and the number of junction bases without a gene match is 8. CDR1 is given as SEHNR and CDR2 as FQNEAQ, both from the germline V gene (reference sequence). From the cysteine up to the phenylalanine, the CDR3 has a length of 15 residues. CDR3 DNA is the only sequence kept; it has 45 bases, read in frame from the first base. In total, roughly 710 healthy bone marrow donors made up the cohort. Cohort members were all nominally healthy when sampled, although unrecorded immune exposures were likely present. The donor was CMV seropositive and belonged to the group of around 300 seropositive cohort members. Every donor gave a peripheral blood sample, and the peripheral blood mononuclear cells from that sample were used for TCR beta sequencing. The Qiagen DNeasy Blood Extraction Kit was used to extract genomic DNA from the blood cell samples.

The sequencing sample was made of PBMCs. The sequence was obtained from a man aged 70 or older in good health and CMV-seropositive. Recombination connected TRBV7-9 to TRBJ1-6; 8 junctional bases match TRBD1. The CDR3 has the sequence CASRFKDRDNSPLHF. Read as DNA, the sequence is TGTGCCAGCCGTTTTAAGGACAGGGATAATTCACCCCTCCACTTT.